Here is one TCR beta chain with its context. Its specificity is unknown. This entry comes from a study of T cells after posttransplantation cyclophosphamide. Broader study findings: Tissue-infiltrating T cells from skin or gut overlapped little with blood T cells. Donor CD8+ memory clones often dominated recipient blood repertoires at later times. TRB clonality was highly associated with recipient CMV seropositivity and reactivation.

Germline-derived CDR1 and CDR2 are SGHRS and YFSETQ. CDR3 size: 15 residues. After removal of 5 bases from V and 1 base from J, the junction contained 7 bases not matched to a gene. Peripheral blood was collected from the related graft donor on the marrow donation day. The assay was immunoSEQ multiplex PCR, and TCRdb's table has in-frame clones only and misses some. This sample carries about 52,000 clones, under 95% of them seen once, and the ten largest clones take 2.5% to 3%. The rearrangement uses TRBV5-1 and TRBJ1-2; TRBD1 agrees at 8 bases. The sample was PBMCs. This clonotype originated in a woman in her twenties or thirties in good health and a related stem cell transplant donor. This chain's CDR3 is CASRTGAPNNYGYTF. The CDR3 DNA reads as TGCGCCAGCAGGACAGGGGCTCCTAATAACTATGGCTACACCTTC.